A single TCR beta chain is shown here with its context. Its antigen has not been determined. The input lacks base qualities; no much larger clone sits a single base away. This sample was taken from a study of a mutant IDH1 vaccine in newly diagnosed glioma (dated by TCRdb to about 2021). Describing the broader study: In the chemotherapy-containing groups, vaccination started alongside temozolomide cycles, whereas in patients who had radiotherapy alone it started 4-6 weeks after radiotherapy. Before enrollment, most patients had been given radiochemotherapy with temozolomide as standard therapy, while the rest had received either radiotherapy alone or temozolomide alone. The week-35 safety follow-up was designated visit V12, and the week-47 end of study was designated visit V13. Peripheral blood was collected at six visits: V03 (baseline), V05, V07, V10, V12 and V13. Of the roughly 30 treated patients, around 62% were male and approximately 38% were female, and the mean age was roughly 40 years. For exploratory analyses, fewer than 30 treated patients had longitudinal TCRB deep sequencing done wherever samples were available. What the study reported, not specific to this receptor: The authors noted that analyses of patient blood samples could not be reproduced because of sample limitations. PBMC samples for TCRB deep sequencing were selected based on availability. Immune responses induced by the vaccine were seen in around 93% of patients across multiple MHC alleles. Changes in the top peripheral T cell clonotypes picked up by TCRB sequencing did not appear to be linked to pseudoprogression.

This sample's time point label indicates: week 47, end of study. A 20-mer mutant IDH1 peptide at 300 micrograms in Montanide made up each vaccine dose, which was injected subcutaneously together with topical imiquimod. Patients were given eight vaccinations, in weeks 1, 3, 5, 7, 11, 15, 19 and 23, which matched visits V03 through V10. Newly diagnosed WHO grade 3 or 4 IDH1-mutant astrocytomas showing loss of nuclear ATRX were present in the donors. The samples were drawn from NOA16, a multicentre, single-arm, open-label phase I trial in Germany that tested a mutant IDH1 peptide vaccine in humans for the first time. The DNeasy Blood and Tissue Kit was used to extract genomic DNA from EDTA blood for TCRB sequencing. The CDR3 contains 11 residues, cysteine and phenylalanine counted. Of the read, only the CDR3 DNA is kept; its 33 bases are in frame from base 1. V sheds 6 bases and J sheds 5 bases, leaving 6 bases between their ends. According to the germline V gene (reference sequence), CDR1 reads LNHDA and CDR2 reads SQIVND.

Libraries came from the immunoSEQ multiplex PCR assay. Rearranged TCR beta chain sequences were amplified with the hsTCRB Kit following the manufacturer's protocol. An Illumina MiSeq was used to sequence the TCRB libraries. In the paper's pipeline: Demultiplexing, trimming and gene mapping were performed with the kit vendor's proprietary platform. TCRdb carries this immuneACCESS record with in-frame sequences only. Its versions omit some clonotypes, under half of them owing to an unresolved V gene in the studies checked, with the rest unexplained. The V and J calls and clone size are taken from that table; D and trimming were inferred from the DNA. Present in this sample are roughly 34,000 clones, about 86% of which were seen just once. The ten biggest clones cover about 28% of the sample.

The clonotype comes from a man aged 25-45 years with glioma. The sample consisted of PBMCs, taken from a glioma patient whose treatment included an IDH1 peptide vaccine. The rearrangement combines TRBV19 with TRBJ2-3; a tentative D match to TRBD2 spans 5 bases. For the CDR3, the sequence is CASRAGDTQYF. The DNA sequence follows: TGTGCCAGTAGGGCGGGAGATACGCAGTATTTT.